What follows are 5 T cell receptor beta chains derived from one specimen sequenced in a study of PD-1 blockade in mismatch repair-deficient tumors. What these receptors recognize is not known. The data were produced by immunoSEQ multiplex PCR, yet TCRdb's version contains in-frame clones alone and is incomplete. The table has 16,000 or so clones, about 84% seen once. Time point of the sample: roughly 11-day in vitro stimulation with candidate neoantigen peptide 5. The input for sequencing was cells cultured in vitro, taken from a patient treated with pembrolizumab. The receptors originated from an adult with mismatch repair-deficient cancer.

A note on this clone: At one boundary the junction diverges from the germline segment, which might be a read error. The CDR3 bases are TGTGCCAGCAGCTTAGGTTTTGTGGGACAGGGTAATCCGCCCCAGCATTTT. Residues: CASSLGFVGQGNPPQHF. V and J are TRBV7-9 and TRBJ1-5, with 9 bases fitting TRBD1. This CDR3 region has 17 residues. Germline lookup yields CDR1 SEHNR and CDR2 FQNEAQ (reference sequence).

This clone has only one observation. V is TRBV28 and J is TRBJ2-5; 7 bases align to TRBD2. V shed 6 bases, J shed 5 bases, and the junction held 21 bases outside the gene matches. The CDR3 is 18 residues long. CDR1 MDHEN and CDR2 SYDVKM come from the germline V gene. As DNA, the CDR3 is TGTGCCAGCAGCCTCAGGGACTACCGGTCAATTGAGAGGGAGACCCAGTACTTC. This gives the protein CASSLRDYRSIERETQYF. Based on the CDR3 plus reference TRBV28 and TRBJ2-5, the full variable domain is DVKVTQSSRYLVKRTGEKVFLECVQDMDHENMFWYRQDPGLGLRLIYFSYDVKMKEKGDIPEGYSVSREKKERFSLILESASTNQTSMYLCASSLRDYRSIERETQYFGPGTRLLVL.

The chain employs TRBV7-8 and TRBJ2-2, with 12 bases identical to TRBD2. This CDR3 region has 15 residues. Germline-derived CDR1 and CDR2 are SGHVS and FQNEAQ. V trimming: 2 bases; J trimming: 8 bases; junction bases outside the gene matches: 3. The CDR3: CASSLSTSGRGELFF. The CDR3 DNA reads TGTGCCAGCAGCTTATCTACTAGCGGGAGGGGGGAGCTGTTTTTT.

The J gene is TRBJ2-7, the V gene TRBV4-1, with D possibly being TRBD2 (6 bases). CDR1 is MGHRA and CDR2 is YSYEKL in the germline V gene. CDR3 size: 13 residues. Deletions cut 3 bases from V and 1 base from J, with 7 bases between. Here the CDR3 DNA reads TGCGCCAGCAGCCAGGAGGGGTCCTACGAGCAGTACTTC. Its translation is CASSQEGSYEQYF.

The chain is built from TRBV14 and TRBJ2-6; no clear D gene. The germline V gene encodes CDR1 SGHDN and CDR2 FVKESK. The ends were cut back, 4 bases at V and 1 base at J, with 8 bases in the middle. The CDR3 loop spans 15 amino acids. CDR3 in DNA: TGTGCCAGCAGCCCTATCGGGTCTGGGGCCAACGTCCTGACTTTC. The encoded protein is CASSPIGSGANVLTF.